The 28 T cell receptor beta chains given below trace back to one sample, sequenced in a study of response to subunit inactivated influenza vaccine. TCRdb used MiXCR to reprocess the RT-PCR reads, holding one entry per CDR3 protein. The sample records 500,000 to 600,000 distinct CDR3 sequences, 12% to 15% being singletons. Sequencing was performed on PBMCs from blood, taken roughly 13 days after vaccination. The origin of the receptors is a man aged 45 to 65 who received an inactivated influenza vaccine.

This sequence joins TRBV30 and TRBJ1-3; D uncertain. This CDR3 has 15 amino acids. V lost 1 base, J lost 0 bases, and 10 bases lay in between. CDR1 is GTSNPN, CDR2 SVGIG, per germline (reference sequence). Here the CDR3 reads CAWSARLRSGNTIYF. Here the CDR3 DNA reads TGTGCCTGGAGTGCCCGGTTACGCTCTGGAAACACCATATATTTT.

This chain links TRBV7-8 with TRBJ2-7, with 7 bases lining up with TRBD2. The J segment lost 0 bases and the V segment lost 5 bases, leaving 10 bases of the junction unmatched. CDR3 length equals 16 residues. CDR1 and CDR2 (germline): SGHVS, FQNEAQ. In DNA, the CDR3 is TGTGCCAGCAGCCCACTCGCTAGCGGAAGCTCCTACGAGCAGTACTTC. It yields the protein CASSPLASGSSYEQYF.

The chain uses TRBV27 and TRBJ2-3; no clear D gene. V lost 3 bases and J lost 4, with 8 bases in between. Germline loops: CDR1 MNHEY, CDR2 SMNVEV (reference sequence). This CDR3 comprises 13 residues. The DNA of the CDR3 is TGTGCCAGCAGTTTCAGGCCTTCAGATACGCAGTATTTT. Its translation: CASSFRPSDTQYF.

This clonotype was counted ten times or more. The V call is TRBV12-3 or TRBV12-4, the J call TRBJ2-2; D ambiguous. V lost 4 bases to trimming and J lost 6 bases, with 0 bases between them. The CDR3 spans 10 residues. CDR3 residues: CASSSGELFF. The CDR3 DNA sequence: TGTGCCAGCAGTTCCGGGGAGCTGTTTTTT.

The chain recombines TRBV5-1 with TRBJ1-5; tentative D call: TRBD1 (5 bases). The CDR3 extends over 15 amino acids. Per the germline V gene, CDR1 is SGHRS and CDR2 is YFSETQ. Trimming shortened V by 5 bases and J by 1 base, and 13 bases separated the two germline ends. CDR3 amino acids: CASRSGTASNQPQHF. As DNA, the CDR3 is TGCGCCAGCAGATCCGGGACGGCAAGCAATCAGCCCCAGCATTTT.

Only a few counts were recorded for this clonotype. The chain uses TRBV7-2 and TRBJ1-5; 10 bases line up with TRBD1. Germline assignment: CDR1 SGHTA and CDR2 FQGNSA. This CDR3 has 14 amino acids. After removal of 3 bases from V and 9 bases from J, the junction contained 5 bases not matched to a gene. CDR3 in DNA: TGTGCCAGCAGCTTTGACAGGGGGCTACGGCCCCAGCATTTT. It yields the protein CASSFDRGLRPQHF.

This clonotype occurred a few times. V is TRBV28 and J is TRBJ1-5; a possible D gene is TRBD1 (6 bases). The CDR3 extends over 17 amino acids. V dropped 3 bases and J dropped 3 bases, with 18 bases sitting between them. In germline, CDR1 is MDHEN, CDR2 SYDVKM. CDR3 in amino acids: CASSFRGKGPYNQPQHF. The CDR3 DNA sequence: TGTGCCAGCAGTTTTAGGGGGAAGGGGCCGTACAATCAGCCCCAGCATTTT.

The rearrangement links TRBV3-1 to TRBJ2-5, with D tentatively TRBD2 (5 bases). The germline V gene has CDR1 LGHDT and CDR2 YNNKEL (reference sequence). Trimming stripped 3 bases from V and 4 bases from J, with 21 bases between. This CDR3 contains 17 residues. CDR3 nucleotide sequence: TGTGCCAGCAGCCATAGAGGAGGAGGCGAGGCCAGAGAGACCCAGTACTTC. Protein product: CASSHRGGGEARETQYF.

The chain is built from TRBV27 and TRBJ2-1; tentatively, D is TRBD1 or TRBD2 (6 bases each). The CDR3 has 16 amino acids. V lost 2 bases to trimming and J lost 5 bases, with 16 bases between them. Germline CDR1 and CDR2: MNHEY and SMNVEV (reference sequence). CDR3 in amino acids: CASSLIAGGGNNEQFF. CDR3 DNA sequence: TGTGCCAGCAGTTTAATAGCCGGGGGCGGGAACAATGAGCAGTTCTTC.

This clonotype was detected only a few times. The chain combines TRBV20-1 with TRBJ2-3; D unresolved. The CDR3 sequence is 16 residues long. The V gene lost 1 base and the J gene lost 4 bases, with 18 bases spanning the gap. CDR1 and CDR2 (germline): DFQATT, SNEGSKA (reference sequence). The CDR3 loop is CSARVFQNWIPDTQYF. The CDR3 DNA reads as TGCAGTGCTAGAGTTTTTCAGAATTGGATCCCAGATACGCAGTATTTT.

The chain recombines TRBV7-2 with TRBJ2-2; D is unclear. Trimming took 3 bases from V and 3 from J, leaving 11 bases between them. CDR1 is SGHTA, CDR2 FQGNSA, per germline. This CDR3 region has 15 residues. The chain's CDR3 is CASSLQPVDTGELFF. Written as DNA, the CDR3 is TGTGCCAGCAGCTTGCAACCGGTCGACACCGGGGAGCTGTTTTTT.

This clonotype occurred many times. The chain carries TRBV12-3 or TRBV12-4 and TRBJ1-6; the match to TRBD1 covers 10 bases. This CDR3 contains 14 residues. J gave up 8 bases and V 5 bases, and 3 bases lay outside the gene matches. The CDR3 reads CASSPGQGHSPLHF. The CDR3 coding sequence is TGTGCCAGCAGTCCGGGACAGGGGCATTCACCCCTCCACTTT.

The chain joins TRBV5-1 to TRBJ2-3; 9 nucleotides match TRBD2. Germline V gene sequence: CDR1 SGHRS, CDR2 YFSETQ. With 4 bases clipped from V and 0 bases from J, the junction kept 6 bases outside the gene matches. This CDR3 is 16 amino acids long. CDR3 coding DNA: TGCGCCAGCAGCATTAGCGGGGGCCGAAGCACAGATACGCAGTATTTT. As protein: CASSISGGRSTDTQYF.

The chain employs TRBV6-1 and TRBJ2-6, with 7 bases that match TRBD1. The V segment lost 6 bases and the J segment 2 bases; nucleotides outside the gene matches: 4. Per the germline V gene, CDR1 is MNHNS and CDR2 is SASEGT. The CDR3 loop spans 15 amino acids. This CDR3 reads CASSPDRAGANVLTF. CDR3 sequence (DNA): TGTGCCAGCAGCCCAGACAGGGCTGGGGCCAACGTCCTGACTTTC.

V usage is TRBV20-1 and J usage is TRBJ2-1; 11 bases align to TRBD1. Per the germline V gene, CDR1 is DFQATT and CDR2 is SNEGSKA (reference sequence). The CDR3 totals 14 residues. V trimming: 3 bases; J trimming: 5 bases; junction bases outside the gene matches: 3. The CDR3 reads CSARGTGGDNEQFF. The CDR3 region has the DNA TGCAGTGCTAGGGGGACAGGGGGGGACAATGAGCAGTTCTTC.

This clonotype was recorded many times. CDR3 region: CASSVGSLAGDTQYF. CDR3 sequence (DNA): TGTGCCAGCAGCGTAGGCTCACTAGCGGGAGATACGCAGTATTTT. The V call is TRBV9, the J call TRBJ2-3, with 9 nucleotides matching TRBD2. V shed 0 bases and J 5 bases; nucleotides not matched to a gene: 4. CDR3 length equals 15 residues. Germline values: CDR1 SGDLS, CDR2 YYNGEE.

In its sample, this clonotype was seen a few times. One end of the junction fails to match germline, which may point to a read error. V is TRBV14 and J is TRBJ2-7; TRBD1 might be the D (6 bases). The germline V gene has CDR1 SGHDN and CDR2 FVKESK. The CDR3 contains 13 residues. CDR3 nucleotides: TGTGCCAGCAGCCAGACACTACAGGGTCCGAGGGACTTC. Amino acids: CASSQTLQGPRDF.

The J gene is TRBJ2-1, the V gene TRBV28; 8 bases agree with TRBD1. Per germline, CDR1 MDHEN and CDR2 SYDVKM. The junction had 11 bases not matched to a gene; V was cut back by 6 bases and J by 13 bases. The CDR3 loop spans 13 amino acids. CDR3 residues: CASSPGQEASQFF. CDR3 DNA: TGTGCCAGCAGCCCGGGACAGGAGGCCAGTCAGTTCTTC.

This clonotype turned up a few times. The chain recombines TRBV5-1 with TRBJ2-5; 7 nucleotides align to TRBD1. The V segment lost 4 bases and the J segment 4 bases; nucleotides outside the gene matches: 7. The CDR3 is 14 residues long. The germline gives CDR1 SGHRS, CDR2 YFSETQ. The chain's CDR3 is CASSEQGRGETQYF. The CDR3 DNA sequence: TGCGCCAGCAGCGAACAGGGGCGAGGAGAGACCCAGTACTTC.

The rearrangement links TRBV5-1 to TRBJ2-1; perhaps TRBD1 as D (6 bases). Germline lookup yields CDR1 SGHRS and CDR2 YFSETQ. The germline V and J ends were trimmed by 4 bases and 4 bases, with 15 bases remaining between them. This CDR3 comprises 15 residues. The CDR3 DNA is TGCGCCAGCAGCCTACAGGGTAACAGTTACAATGAGCAGTTCTTC. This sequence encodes CASSLQGNSYNEQFF.

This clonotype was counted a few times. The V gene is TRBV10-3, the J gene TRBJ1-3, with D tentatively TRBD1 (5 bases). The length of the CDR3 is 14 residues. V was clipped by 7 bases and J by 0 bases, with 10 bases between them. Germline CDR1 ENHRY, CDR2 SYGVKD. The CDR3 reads CAITREFSGNTIYF. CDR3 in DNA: TGTGCCATCACCAGGGAGTTCTCTGGAAACACCATATATTTT.

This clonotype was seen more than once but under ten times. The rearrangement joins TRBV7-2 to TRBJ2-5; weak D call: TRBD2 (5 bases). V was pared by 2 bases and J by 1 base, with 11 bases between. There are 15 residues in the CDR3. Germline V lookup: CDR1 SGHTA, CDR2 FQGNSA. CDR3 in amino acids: CASSLSHGVQETQYF. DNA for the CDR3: TGTGCCAGCAGCTTATCCCACGGGGTCCAAGAGACCCAGTACTTC.

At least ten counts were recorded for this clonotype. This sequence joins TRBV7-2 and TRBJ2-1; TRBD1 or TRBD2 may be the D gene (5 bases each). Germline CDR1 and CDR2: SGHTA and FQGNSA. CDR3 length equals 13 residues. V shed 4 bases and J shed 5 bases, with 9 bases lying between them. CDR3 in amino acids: CASSYGTNNEQFF. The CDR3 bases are TGTGCCAGCAGCTACGGGACGAACAATGAGCAGTTCTTC.

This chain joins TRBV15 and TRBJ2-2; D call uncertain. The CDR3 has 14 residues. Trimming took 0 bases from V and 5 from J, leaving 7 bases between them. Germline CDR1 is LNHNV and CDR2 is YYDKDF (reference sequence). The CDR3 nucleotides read TGTGCCACCAGCAGAGAAGAGCTGACCGGGGAGCTGTTTTTT. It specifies CATSREELTGELFF.

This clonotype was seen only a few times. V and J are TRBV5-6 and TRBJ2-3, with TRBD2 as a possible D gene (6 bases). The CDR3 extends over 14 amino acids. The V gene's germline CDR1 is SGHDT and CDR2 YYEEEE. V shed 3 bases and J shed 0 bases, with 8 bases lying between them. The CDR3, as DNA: TGTGCCAGCAGCTGGGGGGACAGCACAGATACGCAGTATTTT. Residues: CASSWGDSTDTQYF.

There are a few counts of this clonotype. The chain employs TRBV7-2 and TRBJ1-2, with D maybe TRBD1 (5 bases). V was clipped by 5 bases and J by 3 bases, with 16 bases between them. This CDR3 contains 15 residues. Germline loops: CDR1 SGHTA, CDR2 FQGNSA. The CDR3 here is CASSRSGGIDYGYTF. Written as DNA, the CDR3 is TGTGCCAGCAGCCGAAGCGGGGGTATCGACTATGGCTACACCTTC.

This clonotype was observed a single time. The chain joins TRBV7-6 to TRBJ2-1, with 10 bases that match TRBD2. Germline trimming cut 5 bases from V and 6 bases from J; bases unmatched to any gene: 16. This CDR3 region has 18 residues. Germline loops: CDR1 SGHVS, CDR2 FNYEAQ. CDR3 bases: TGTGCCAGCAGCCAGGGACTCCGAGTTGGACTAGCGGCCAATGAGCAGTTCTTC. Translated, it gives CASSQGLRVGLAANEQFF.

CDR3 region: CASSMKGSGNTIYF. CDR3 DNA: TGTGCCAGCAGCATGAAGGGCTCTGGAAACACCATATATTTT. The chain uses TRBV7-9 and TRBJ1-3; D is ambiguous. The CDR3 covers 14 residues. In germline, CDR1 is SEHNR, CDR2 FQNEAQ (reference sequence). Trimming pared 5 bases from V and 0 bases from J, leaving 8 bases between.